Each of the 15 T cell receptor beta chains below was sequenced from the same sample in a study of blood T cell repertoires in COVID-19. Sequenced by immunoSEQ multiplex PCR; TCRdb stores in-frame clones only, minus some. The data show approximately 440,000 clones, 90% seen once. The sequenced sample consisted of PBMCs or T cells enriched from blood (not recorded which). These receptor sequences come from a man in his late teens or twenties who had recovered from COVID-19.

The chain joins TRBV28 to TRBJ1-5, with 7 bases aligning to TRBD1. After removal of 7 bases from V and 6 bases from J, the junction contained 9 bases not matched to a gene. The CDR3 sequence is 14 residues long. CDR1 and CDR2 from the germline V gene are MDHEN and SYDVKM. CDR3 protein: CASKRDSPTQPQHF. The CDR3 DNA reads TGTGCCAGCAAACGGGACAGTCCGACTCAGCCCCAGCATTTT.

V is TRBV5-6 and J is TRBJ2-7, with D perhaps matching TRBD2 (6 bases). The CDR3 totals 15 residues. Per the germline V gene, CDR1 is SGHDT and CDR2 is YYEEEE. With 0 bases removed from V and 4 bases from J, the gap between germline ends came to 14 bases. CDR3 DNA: TGTGCCAGCAGCTTGGCCGTCGGGGCGGGGTACGAGCAGTACTTC. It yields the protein CASSLAVGAGYEQYF. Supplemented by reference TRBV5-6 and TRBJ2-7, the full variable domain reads DAGVTQSPTHLIKTRGQQVTLRCSPKSGHDTVSWYQQALGQGPQFIFQYYEEEERQRGNFPDRFSGHQFPNYSSELNVNALLLGDSALYLCASSLAVGAGYEQYFGPGTRLTVT.

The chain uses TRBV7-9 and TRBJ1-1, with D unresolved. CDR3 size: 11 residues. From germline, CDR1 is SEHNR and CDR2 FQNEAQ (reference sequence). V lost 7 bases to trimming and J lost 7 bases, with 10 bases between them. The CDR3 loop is CASNRHLEAFF. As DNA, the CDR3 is TGTGCCAGCAACCGACACCTTGAAGCTTTCTTT.

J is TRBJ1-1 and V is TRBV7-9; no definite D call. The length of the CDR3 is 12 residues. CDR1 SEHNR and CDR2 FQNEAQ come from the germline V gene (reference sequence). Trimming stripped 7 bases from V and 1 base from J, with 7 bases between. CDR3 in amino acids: CASTGRNTEAFF. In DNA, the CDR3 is TGTGCCAGCACCGGGAGGAACACTGAAGCTTTCTTT.

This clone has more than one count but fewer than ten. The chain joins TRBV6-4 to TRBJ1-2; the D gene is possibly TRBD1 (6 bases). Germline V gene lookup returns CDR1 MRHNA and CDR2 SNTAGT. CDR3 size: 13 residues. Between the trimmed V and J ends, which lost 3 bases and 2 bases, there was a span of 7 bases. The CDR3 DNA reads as TGTGCCAGCAGTGAGGGGGCGAACTATGGCTACACCTTC. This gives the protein CASSEGANYGYTF.

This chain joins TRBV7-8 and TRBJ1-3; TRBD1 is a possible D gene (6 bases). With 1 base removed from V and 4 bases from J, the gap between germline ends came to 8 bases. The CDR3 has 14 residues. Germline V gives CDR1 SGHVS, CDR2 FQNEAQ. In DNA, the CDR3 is TGTGCCAGCAGCTTAGACAGGGAAGGAAACACCATATATTTT. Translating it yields CASSLDREGNTIYF.

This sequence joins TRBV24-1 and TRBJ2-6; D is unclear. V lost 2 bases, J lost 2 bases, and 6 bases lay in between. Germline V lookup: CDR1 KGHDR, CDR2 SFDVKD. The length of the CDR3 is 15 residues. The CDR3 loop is CATSDSFAGANVLTF. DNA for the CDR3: TGTGCCACCAGTGATTCCTTCGCTGGGGCCAACGTCCTGACTTTC.

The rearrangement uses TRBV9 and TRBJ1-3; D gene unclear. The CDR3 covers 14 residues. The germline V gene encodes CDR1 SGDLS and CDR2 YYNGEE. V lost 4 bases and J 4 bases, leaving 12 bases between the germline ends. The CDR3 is CASSLGASGNTIYF. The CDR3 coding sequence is TGTGCCAGCAGCCTGGGAGCCTCCGGAAACACCATATATTTT.

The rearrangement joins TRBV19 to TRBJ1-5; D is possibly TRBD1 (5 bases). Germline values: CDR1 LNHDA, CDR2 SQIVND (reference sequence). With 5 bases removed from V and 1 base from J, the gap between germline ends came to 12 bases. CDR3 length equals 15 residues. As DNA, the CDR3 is TGTGCCAGTAGTTTTCAGGGTTTCAGCAATCAGCCCCAGCATTTT. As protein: CASSFQGFSNQPQHF.

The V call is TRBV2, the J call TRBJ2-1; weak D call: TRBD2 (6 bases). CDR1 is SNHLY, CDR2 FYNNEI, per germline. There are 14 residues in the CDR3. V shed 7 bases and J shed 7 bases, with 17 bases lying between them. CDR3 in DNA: TGTGCCAGCACCCGAAGCAAGACTAGTAATGAGCAGTTCTTC. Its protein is CASTRSKTSNEQFF.

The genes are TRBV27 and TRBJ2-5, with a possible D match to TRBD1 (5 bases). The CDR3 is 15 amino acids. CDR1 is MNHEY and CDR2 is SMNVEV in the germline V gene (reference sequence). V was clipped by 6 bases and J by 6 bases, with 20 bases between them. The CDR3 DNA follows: TGTGCCAGCAGCGACGGGCCTGGGGCCAATCAGACCCAGTACTTC. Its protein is CASSDGPGANQTQYF.

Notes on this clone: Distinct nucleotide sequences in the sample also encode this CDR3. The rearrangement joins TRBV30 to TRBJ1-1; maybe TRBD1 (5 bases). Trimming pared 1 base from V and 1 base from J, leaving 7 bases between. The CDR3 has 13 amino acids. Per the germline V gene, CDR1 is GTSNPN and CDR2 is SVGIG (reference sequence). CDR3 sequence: CAWSATENTEAFF. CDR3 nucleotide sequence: TGTGCCTGGAGTGCGACAGAGAACACTGAAGCTTTCTTT. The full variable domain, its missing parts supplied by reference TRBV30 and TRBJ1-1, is SQTIHQWPATLVQPVGSPLSLECTVEGTSNPNLYWYRQAAGRGLQLLFYSVGIGQISSEVPQNLSASRPQDRQFILSSKKLLLSDSGFYLCAWSATENTEAFFGQGTRLTVV.

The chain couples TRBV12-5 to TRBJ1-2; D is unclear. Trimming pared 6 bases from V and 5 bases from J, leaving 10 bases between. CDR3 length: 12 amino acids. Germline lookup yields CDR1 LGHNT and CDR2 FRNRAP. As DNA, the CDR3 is TGTGCTAGTGGGGGAGATTCTTATGGCTACACCTTC. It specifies CASGGDSYGYTF.

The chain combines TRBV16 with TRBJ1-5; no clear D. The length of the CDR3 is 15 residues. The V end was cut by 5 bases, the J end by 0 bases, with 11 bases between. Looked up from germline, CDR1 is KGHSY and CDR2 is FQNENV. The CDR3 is CASSWAPHSNQPQHF. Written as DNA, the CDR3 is TGTGCCAGCAGCTGGGCCCCCCATAGCAATCAGCCCCAGCATTTT.

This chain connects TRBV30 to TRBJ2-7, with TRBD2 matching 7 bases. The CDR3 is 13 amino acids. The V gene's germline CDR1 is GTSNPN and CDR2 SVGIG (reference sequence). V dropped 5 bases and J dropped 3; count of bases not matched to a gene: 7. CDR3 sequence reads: CAWSSGVNYEQYF. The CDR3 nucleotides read TGTGCCTGGTCTAGCGGAGTTAACTACGAGCAGTACTTC.